This TCR beta chain was identified during a study of chemoradiotherapy in HPV16-positive cancers. As for the study in general: Functional T-cell assays on a couple of HPV16-positive patients' cells defined candidate HPV-specific clones and common TCR motifs. Regarding the study as a whole: HPV-responsive T-cell expansion during chemoradiotherapy was linked to improved recurrence-free survival in HPV16-positive patients.

Profiling relied on immunoSEQ multiplex PCR, and the TCRdb table lists in-frame clones only, not all of them. This sample has about 53,000 clones, with more than 90% found just once. On this clone: Its antigen is undetermined.

Unmatched junction bases numbered 2, after V lost 5 bases and J lost 4 bases. The CDR3 runs to 13 residues. Germline assignment: CDR1 SGHDT and CDR2 YYEEEE. This chain uses TRBV5-6 with TRBJ1-3; 8 positions agree with TRBD1. Sequenced here: blood, sampled from a patient who underwent chemoradiotherapy. The sequence came from a human donor with HPV-associated anogenital cancer. The CDR3 here is CASRDRAGNTIYF. The CDR3 DNA reads as TGTGCCAGCAGGGACAGGGCGGGAAACACCATATATTTT.